A single sample is the source of the 25 T cell receptor beta chains below, sequenced in a study of beta chain features in type 1 diabetes. What was sequenced were expressed TCRB transcripts, since all of the isolated RNA had been reverse transcribed. The method was immunoSEQ multiplex PCR; TCRdb's version includes in-frame clones alone and lacks a portion of them. Among 250,000 to 400,000 clones listed, approximately 15% were seen once. Sequenced: central memory CD4+ T cells from blood. The receptors were sampled from a man between 25 and 39 years old in good health.

The gene calls are TRBV19 and TRBJ2-3; D is uncertain. The CDR3 is made up of 16 amino acids. V was clipped by 7 bases and J by 2 bases, with 19 bases between them. Looked up from germline, CDR1 is LNHDA and CDR2 is SQIVND (reference sequence). The CDR3 here is CASNPTYAKITDTQYF. The CDR3 bases are TGTGCCAGTAATCCGACGTACGCTAAGATCACAGATACGCAGTATTTT.

This clone was counted a single time. The V gene is TRBV6-6, the J gene TRBJ2-7; D uncertain. This CDR3 comprises 12 residues. Germline V gene lookup returns CDR1 MNHNY and CDR2 SVGAGI (reference sequence). V shed 5 bases and J shed 3 bases, with 8 bases lying between them. The CDR3 here is CASSASIYEQYV. CDR3 sequence (DNA): TGTGCCAGCAGTGCCTCAATCTACGAGCAGTACGTC.

In its sample, this clone was seen a few times. CDR3 loop: CASSSRDGWGTGELFF. The CDR3 DNA reads TGTGCCAGCAGCTCCCGGGACGGATGGGGCACCGGGGAGCTGTTTTTT. This chain links TRBV7-2 with TRBJ2-2; D possibly matches TRBD1 or TRBD2 (5 bases each). The CDR3 runs to 16 residues. The germline CDR1 and CDR2 sequences are SGHTA and FQGNSA. With 4 bases removed from V and 4 bases from J, the gap between germline ends came to 16 bases.

This clone was seen a handful of times. Additional DNA sequences in this sample encode the identical CDR3. The CDR3 spells CASSVDRNTEAFF. The CDR3, as DNA: TGTGCCAGCAGCGTAGACAGGAACACTGAAGCTTTCTTT. The chain recombines TRBV9 with TRBJ1-1, with D hard to call. Germline CDR1 reads SGDLS; CDR2 reads YYNGEE. V lost 0 bases and J 1 base, leaving 4 bases between the germline ends. The CDR3 has 13 residues.

The chain combines TRBV9 with TRBJ2-3, with 8 bases matching TRBD2. This CDR3 has 15 residues. J gave up 2 bases and V 4 bases, and 6 bases lay outside the gene matches. Per germline, CDR1 SGDLS and CDR2 YYNGEE. The CDR3 DNA reads as TGTGCCAGCAGCAAGGGCGGGGGGCACACAGATACGCAGTATTTT. It encodes CASSKGGGHTDTQYF.

The table lists this clone with a few counts. V is TRBV5-1 and J is TRBJ2-7; D not certain. Germline loops: CDR1 SGHRS, CDR2 YFSETQ. CDR3 length: 15 residues. V was cut by 0 bases and J by 0 bases, with 10 bases left in between. CDR3 in amino acids: CASSLDWGSSYEQYF. The DNA of the CDR3 is TGCGCCAGCAGCTTGGACTGGGGAAGCTCCTACGAGCAGTACTTC.

This chain joins TRBV4-3 and TRBJ2-3, with 7 bases that match TRBD2. With 0 bases clipped from V and 0 bases from J, the junction kept 6 bases outside the gene matches. This CDR3 has 17 amino acids. The V gene's germline CDR1 is LGHNA and CDR2 YSLEER. For the CDR3, the DNA is TGCGCCAGCAGCCAAGATGTTGGACTAGTCAGCACAGATACGCAGTATTTT. Translated: CASSQDVGLVSTDTQYF.

This clone was detected only a few times. CDR3 in amino acids: CASSPRQGPAGEQYF. The CDR3 bases are TGTGCCAGCAGCCCTAGACAGGGGCCTGCTGGCGAGCAGTACTTC. The gene calls are TRBV7-6 and TRBJ2-7; 8 nucleotides line up with TRBD1. V dropped 5 bases and J dropped 6; count of bases not matched to a gene: 12. Germline values: CDR1 SGHVS, CDR2 FNYEAQ. CDR3 length: 15 residues. The full variable domain, in which reference TRBV7-6 and TRBJ2-7 provide the parts outside the CDR3, is GAGVSQSPRYKVTKRGQDVALRCDPISGHVSLYWYRQALGQGPEFLTYFNYEAQQDKSGLPNDRFSAERPEGSISTLTIQRTEQRDSAMYRCASSPRQGPAGEQYFGPGTRLTVT.

The chain has TRBV2 and TRBJ2-1, with TRBD1 matching over 7 bases. The trim removed 2 bases at V and 15 bases at J, leaving 7 bases unmatched. The germline V gene encodes CDR1 SNHLY and CDR2 FYNNEI. This CDR3 has 12 residues. The CDR3 region has the DNA TGTGCCAGCAGTGAACAACAGGGGTCGCGGTTCTTC. It encodes CASSEQQGSRFF.

As concerns this clone: A read error may account for a junction end that differs from germline. The rearrangement joins TRBV6-1 to TRBJ1-2; 9 bases are shared with TRBD1. Germline CDR1 MNHNS, CDR2 SASEGT. The CDR3 has 12 residues. The CDR3 loop reads CAISTGGLGYTF. CDR3 coding DNA: TGTGCCATCAGTACAGGGGGCCTCGGCTACACCTTC.

The V and J genes are TRBV4-3 and TRBJ2-7; the D gene is possibly TRBD1 (5 bases). Germline V gene data show CDR1 as LGHNA and CDR2 as YSLEER. The CDR3 is made up of 14 amino acids. The ends were cut back, 4 bases at V and 3 bases at J, with 13 bases in the middle. DNA for the CDR3: TGCGCCAGCAGCCTATCCGAGCAGGGCTACGAGCAGTACTTC. Amino acids: CASSLSEQGYEQYF.

This clone was recorded a few times. This chain connects TRBV4-3 to TRBJ1-4, with 10 positions matching TRBD1. This CDR3 has 15 amino acids. J lost 5 bases, V lost 4 bases, and 4 bases had no gene match. The germline V gene encodes CDR1 LGHNA and CDR2 YSLEER. The CDR3 nucleotides are TGCGCCAGCAGCCTAACGGACAGGGGGAATGAAAAACTGTTTTTT. It is translated as CASSLTDRGNEKLFF.

The chain links TRBV11-2 to TRBJ2-7; no clear D gene. Germline CDR1 and CDR2: SGHAT and FQNNGV. The ends were cut back, 0 bases at V and 3 bases at J, with 12 bases in the middle. This CDR3 has 15 residues. CDR3 in amino acids: CASSLESGGNYEQYF. CDR3 coding DNA: TGTGCCAGCAGCTTAGAATCCGGCGGCAACTACGAGCAGTACTTC.

J is TRBJ2-7 and V is TRBV10-3; D ambiguous. The V end was cut by 6 bases, the J end by 2 bases, with 8 bases between. This CDR3 has 12 residues. Germline assignment: CDR1 ENHRY and CDR2 SYGVKD. CDR3 bases: TGTGCCATCAGGGACGGACCCTACGAGCAGTACTTC. Translation: CAIRDGPYEQYF.

This clone has a handful of counts. The chain employs TRBV11-1 and TRBJ2-3; D unresolved. The germline V and J ends were trimmed by 5 bases and 0 bases, with 18 bases remaining between them. This CDR3 region has 17 residues. Germline lookup yields CDR1 SGHAT and CDR2 FQDESV (reference sequence). Here the CDR3 DNA reads TGTGCCAGCAGCCCAAAGAAACAGTGGTCCAGCACAGATACGCAGTATTTT. Its translation: CASSPKKQWSSTDTQYF.

The genes are TRBV7-2 and TRBJ2-2; TRBD2 aligns across 10 bases. The junction had 10 bases not matched to a gene; V was cut back by 6 bases and J by 6 bases. This CDR3 comprises 16 residues. Germline V gene data show CDR1 as SGHTA and CDR2 as FQGNSA. The CDR3 region is CASRAASGSGSGELFF. DNA of the CDR3: TGTGCCAGCAGGGCAGCTAGCGGGAGTGGTTCCGGGGAGCTGTTTTTT.

The chain links TRBV14 to TRBJ1-3; tentatively, D is TRBD1 (6 bases). The V and J ends lost 3 bases and 1 base respectively, with 10 bases between them. Looked up from germline, CDR1 is SGHDN and CDR2 is FVKESK. The CDR3 has 15 amino acids. CDR3 in DNA: TGTGCCAGCAGCCACCGACAGGTTTCTGGAAACACCATATATTTT. Translating it yields CASSHRQVSGNTIYF.

This clone was observed a few times. V and J are TRBV25-1 and TRBJ2-1; 8 bases align to TRBD1. CDR3 length equals 17 residues. Germline values: CDR1 MGHDK, CDR2 SYGVNS. Unmatched junction bases numbered 14, after V lost 3 bases and J lost 7 bases. This CDR3 is CASSESGPGGFANEQFF. As DNA, the CDR3 is TGTGCCAGCAGTGAGTCCGGCCCAGGGGGCTTCGCAAATGAGCAGTTCTTC.

Remarks on this clone: The identical CDR3 is also encoded by other nucleotide sequences in the sample. This chain links TRBV7-2 with TRBJ1-1; D is undetermined. Per germline, CDR1 SGHTA and CDR2 FQGNSA. The CDR3 has 13 amino acids. V was pared by 0 bases and J by 2 bases, with 4 bases between. CDR3 amino acids: CASSLAPNTEAFF. DNA of the CDR3: TGTGCCAGCAGCTTAGCCCCCAACACTGAAGCTTTCTTT. Together with reference TRBV7-2 and TRBJ1-1, the CDR3 gives the full variable domain: GAGVSQSPSNKVTEKGKDVELRCDPISGHTALYWYRQSLGQGLEFLIYFQGNSAPDKSGLPSDRFSAERTGGSVSTLTIQRTQQEDSAVYLCASSLAPNTEAFFGQGTRLTVV.

The sample holds many counts of this clone. This sequence joins TRBV21-1 and TRBJ1-6; the table's D call, TRBD1, was not checked against the DNA. TRBV21-1 is reported as a pseudogene. CDR3 length: 17 residues. The CDR3 loop is CARVLRQGRVRGSPLHF. In DNA, the CDR3 is TGTGCCAGGGTCCTTAGACAGGGGAGGGTTAGGGGTTCACCCCTCCACTTT.

This clone was seen more than once but under ten times. The rearrangement joins TRBV5-6 to TRBJ1-4; D may be TRBD1 (6 bases). Per germline, CDR1 SGHDT and CDR2 YYEEEE. Trimming removed 6 bases from V and 7 bases from J, with 16 bases in between. This CDR3 contains 14 residues. CDR3 amino acids: CASTWGAESEKLFF. CDR3 sequence (DNA): TGTGCCAGCACCTGGGGGGCCGAGAGTGAAAAACTGTTTTTT.

This clone was seen a handful of times. J is TRBJ2-7 and V is TRBV13; either TRBD1 or TRBD2 may supply D (5 bases each). Germline loops: CDR1 PRHDT, CDR2 FYEKMQ (reference sequence). V lost 5 bases, J lost 2 bases, and 16 bases lay in between. CDR3 size: 15 residues. The CDR3 is CASSASRDGAYEQYF. The CDR3 nucleotides read TGTGCCAGCAGCGCGTCCCGGGACGGGGCCTACGAGCAGTACTTC.

This clone has just a few counts. J is TRBJ2-1 and V is TRBV5-4; a weak D match, TRBD2 (5 bases). The CDR3 sequence is 13 residues long. Germline V gene lookup returns CDR1 SGHNT and CDR2 YYREEE (reference sequence). Deletions cut 2 bases from V and 7 bases from J, with 10 bases between. CDR3 region: CASSLPLVNEQFF. DNA for the CDR3: TGTGCCAGCAGCTTACCACTAGTTAATGAGCAGTTCTTC.

There are a few counts of this clone. The junction departs from germline at one end; a sequencing error may be responsible. This chain uses TRBV5-4 with TRBJ1-2; D gene uncertain. Germline V gene lookup returns CDR1 SGHNT and CDR2 YYREEE (reference sequence). The CDR3 runs 16 residues. The CDR3 DNA follows: TGCGCCAGCAGCCAAGATCAGCAGCGGCGTTACTATGGCTACACCTTC. It translates to CASSQDQQRRYYGYTF.

V gene TRBV9 combines with J gene TRBJ1-2; the D gene is possibly TRBD1 (6 bases). V was pared by 3 bases and J by 2 bases, with 11 bases between. CDR3 length: 14 residues. The V gene's germline CDR1 is SGDLS and CDR2 YYNGEE. The CDR3 loop reads CASSADRYNYGYTF. The DNA for the CDR3 is TGTGCCAGCAGCGCAGACAGGTACAACTATGGCTACACCTTC.